Listed below are T cell receptor beta chains from one sample, sequenced in a study of blood T cell repertoires in COVID-19. The protocol was immunoSEQ multiplex PCR, while the TCRdb copy is restricted to in-frame clones and leaves out a portion. Seen here are 30,000 or so clones, roughly 82% observed once, and the top ten hold approximately 41%. The sequencing sample was made of peripheral blood. The receptor set was obtained from a man of 80 years or more with active or convalescent COVID-19. Both conserved end residues are part of each CDR3. A D gene is named only where the DNA matches it firmly. The size entry is marked missing in some rows and otherwise reads once, few, many or a size class.

-	TRBJ2-4	TRBV11-2	-	TGTGCCAGCAGCTTAGAGGAGATTGGCATTCAGTACTTC	CASSLEEIGIQYF
-	TRBJ1-4	TRBV6-5	TRBD1	TGTGCCACCACCGTATCCGGGACAGAGCCTCGGGTGCTGTTTTTT	CATTVSGTEPRVLFF
-	TRBJ2-1	TRBV27	-	TGTGCCAGCAGTTTTGGTACGGAGGCGGCGAAGGGTAATGAGCAGTTCTTC	CASSFGTEAAKGNEQFF
few	TRBJ2-2	TRBV5-1	-	TGCGCCAGCAGCGGGGCGGCGAACACCGGGGAGCTGTTTTTT	CASSGAANTGELFF
-	TRBJ1-5	TRBV5-1	-	TGCGCCAGCAGCGTAGTAGGGGGAAGCAATCAGCCCCAGCATTTT	CASSVVGGSNQPQHF
-	TRBJ2-5	TRBV18	TRBD2	TGTGCCAGCTCACCGGATAGCGGGAGGATGGAGACCCAGTACTTC	CASSPDSGRMETQYF
-	TRBJ1-6	TRBV7-2	TRBD1	TGTGCCAGCAGCCAATCCGGGACAGGGCAAAATTCACCCCTCCACTTT	CASSQSGTGQNSPLHF
-	TRBJ1-2	TRBV19	TRBD1	TGTGCCAGTACCCCGGACAGGGTAGTCTATGGCTACACCTTC	CASTPDRVVYGYTF
-	TRBJ2-7	TRBV15	-	TGTGCCACCAGCAGAATTAGCGGTCCCGAGCAGTACTTC	CATSRISGPEQYF
-	TRBJ1-6	TRBV28	-	TGTGCCAGCAGTCCCCCGGCAGGGTGGAATTCACCCCTCCACTTT	CASSPPAGWNSPLHF
once	TRBJ2-3	TRBV19	-	TGTGCCAGTAGTACCCGACAGGGCACAGATACGCAGTATTTT	CASSTRQGTDTQYF
-	TRBJ2-3	TRBV5-1	-	TGCGCCAGCAGCTCAGGACAGATCACAGATACGCAGTATTTT	CASSSGQITDTQYF
few	TRBJ1-2	TRBV27	TRBD1	TGTGCCAGCAGTTTAGCGACAGGGGGCGGTGGGGAAGGTGGCTACACCTTC	CASSLATGGGGEGGYTF
-	TRBJ2-3	TRBV5-4	TRBD2	TGTGCCAGCAGCTTGGGGGCTAGCGGGAGTTTCCGTCCAGATACGCAGTATTTT	CASSLGASGSFRPDTQYF
-	TRBJ1-2	TRBV19	TRBD1	TGTGCCAGTAGCCCGGCGGGACAGGGGGCGGGCTATGGCTACACCTTC	CASSPAGQGAGYGYTF
-	TRBJ1-1	TRBV7-9	-	TGTGCCAGCAGCTTAAGTAACAGGGTTTACACTGAAGCTTTCTTT	CASSLSNRVYTEAFF